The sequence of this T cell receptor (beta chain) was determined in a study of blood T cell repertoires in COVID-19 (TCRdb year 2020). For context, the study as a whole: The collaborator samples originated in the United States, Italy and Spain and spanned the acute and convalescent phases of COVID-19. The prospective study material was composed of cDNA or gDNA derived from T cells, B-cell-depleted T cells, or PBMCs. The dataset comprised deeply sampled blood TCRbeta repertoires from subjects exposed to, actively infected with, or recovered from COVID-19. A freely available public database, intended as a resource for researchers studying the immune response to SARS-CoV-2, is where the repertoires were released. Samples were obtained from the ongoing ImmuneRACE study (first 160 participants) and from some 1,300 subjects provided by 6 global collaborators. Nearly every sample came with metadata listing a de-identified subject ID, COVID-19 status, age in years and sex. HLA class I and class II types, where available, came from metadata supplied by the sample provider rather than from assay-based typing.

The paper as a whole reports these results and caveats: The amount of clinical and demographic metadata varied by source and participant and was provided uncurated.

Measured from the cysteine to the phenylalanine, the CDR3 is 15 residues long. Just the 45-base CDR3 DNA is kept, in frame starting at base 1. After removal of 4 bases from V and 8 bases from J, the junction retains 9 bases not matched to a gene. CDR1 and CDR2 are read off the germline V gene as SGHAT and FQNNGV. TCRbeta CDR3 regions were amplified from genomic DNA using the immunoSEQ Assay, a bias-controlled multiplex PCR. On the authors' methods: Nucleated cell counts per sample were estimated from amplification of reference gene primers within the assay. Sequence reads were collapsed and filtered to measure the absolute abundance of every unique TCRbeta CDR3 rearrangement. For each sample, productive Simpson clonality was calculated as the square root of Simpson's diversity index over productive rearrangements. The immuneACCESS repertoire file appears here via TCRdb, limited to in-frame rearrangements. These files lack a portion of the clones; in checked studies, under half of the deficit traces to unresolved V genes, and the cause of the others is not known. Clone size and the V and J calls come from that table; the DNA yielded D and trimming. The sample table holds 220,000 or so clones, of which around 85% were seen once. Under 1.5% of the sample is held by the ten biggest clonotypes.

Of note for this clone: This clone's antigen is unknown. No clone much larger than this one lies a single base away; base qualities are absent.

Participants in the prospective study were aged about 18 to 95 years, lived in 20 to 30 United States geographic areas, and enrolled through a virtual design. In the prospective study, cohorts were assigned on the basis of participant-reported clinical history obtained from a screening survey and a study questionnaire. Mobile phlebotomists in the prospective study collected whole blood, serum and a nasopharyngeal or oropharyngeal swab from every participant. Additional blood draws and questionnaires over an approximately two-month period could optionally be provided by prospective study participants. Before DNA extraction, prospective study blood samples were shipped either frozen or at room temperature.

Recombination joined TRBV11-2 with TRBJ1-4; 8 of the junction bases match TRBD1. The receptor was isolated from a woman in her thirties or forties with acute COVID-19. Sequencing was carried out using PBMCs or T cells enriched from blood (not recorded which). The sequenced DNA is TGTGCCAGCAGCTCCCGTGGACAGGGAGTGGAAAAACTGTTTTTT. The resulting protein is CASSSRGQGVEKLFF.